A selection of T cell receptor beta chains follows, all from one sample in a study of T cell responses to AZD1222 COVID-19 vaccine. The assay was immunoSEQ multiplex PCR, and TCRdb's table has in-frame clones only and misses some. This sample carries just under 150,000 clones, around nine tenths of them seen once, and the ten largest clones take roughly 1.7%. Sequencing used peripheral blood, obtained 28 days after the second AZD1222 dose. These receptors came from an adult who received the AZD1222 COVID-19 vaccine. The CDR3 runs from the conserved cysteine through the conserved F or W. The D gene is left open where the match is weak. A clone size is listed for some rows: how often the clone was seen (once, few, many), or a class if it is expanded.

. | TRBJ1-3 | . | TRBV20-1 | TGCAGTGCTAGTGGGACGGCTGGAAACACCATATATTTT | CSASGTAGNTIYF
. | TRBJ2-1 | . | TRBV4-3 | TGCGCCAGCAGCCAAGATCAGCGGCCCTCCTACAATGAGCAGTTCTTC | CASSQDQRPSYNEQFF
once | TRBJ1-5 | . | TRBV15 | TGTGCCACCAGCAGGGCCGGGGGTAGCAATCAGCCCCAGCATTTT | CATSRAGGSNQPQHF
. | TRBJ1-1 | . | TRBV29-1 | TGCAGCGCAAGATCCAGGAACACTGAAGCTTTCTTT | CSARSRNTEAFF
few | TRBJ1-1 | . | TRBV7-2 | TGTGCCAGCAGCCCTAGGCAGGGAGTCACTGAAGCTTTCTTT | CASSPRQGVTEAFF
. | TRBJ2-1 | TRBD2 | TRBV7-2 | TGTGCCAGCAGCCCCGGGGGGAAGTATGAGCAGTTCTTC | CASSPGGKYEQFF
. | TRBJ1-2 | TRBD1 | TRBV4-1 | TGCGCCAGCAGCCTCGGACAGGGCACCCTCTATGGCTACACCTTC | CASSLGQGTLYGYTF
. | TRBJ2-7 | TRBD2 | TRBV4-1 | TGCGCCAGCAGCCAGGTTCTAGCGGAGTCCTACGAGCAGTACTTC | CASSQVLAESYEQYF
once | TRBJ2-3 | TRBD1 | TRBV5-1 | TGCGCCAGCAGCTTGGATGATGGCAGGGGGCCCACAGATACGCAGTATTTT | CASSLDDGRGPTDTQYF
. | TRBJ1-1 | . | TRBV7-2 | TGTGCCAGCAGCTTAGAATGGGGGGTGAACACTGAAGCTTTCTTT | CASSLEWGVNTEAFF
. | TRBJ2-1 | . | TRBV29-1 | TGCAGCGTAGTCTTTCGGGCCTCCTACAATGAGCAGTTCTTC | CSVVFRASYNEQFF
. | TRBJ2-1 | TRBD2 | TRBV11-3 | TGTGCCAGCAGCTTAGGGGGCGGGAGATCCTACAATGAGCAGTTCTTC | CASSLGGGRSYNEQFF
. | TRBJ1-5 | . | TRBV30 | TGTGCCTGGAGTGTACGGGGCGGTCAGCCCCAGCATTTT | CAWSVRGGQPQHF
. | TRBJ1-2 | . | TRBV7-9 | TGTGCCAGCAGCTTAGCCGACACCCCAGCATCATATGGCTACACCTTC | CASSLADTPASYGYTF
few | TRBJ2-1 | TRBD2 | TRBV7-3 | TGTGCCAGCAGCTTCGAACCACTAGCGGGAGGGCCGAGGGGACAGTTCTTC | CASSFEPLAGGPRGQFF
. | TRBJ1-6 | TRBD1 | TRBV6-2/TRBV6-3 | TGTGCCAGCAGTCGGACAGGGGGGGAACCGCTTTCACCCCTCCACTTT | CASSRTGGEPLSPLHF
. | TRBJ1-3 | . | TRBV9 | TGTGCCAGCAGCCCCGACCAAGGAAACACCATATATTTT | CASSPDQGNTIYF
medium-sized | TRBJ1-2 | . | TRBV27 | TGTGCCAGCAGTTTATCAGACGGAGATCACTATGGCTACACCTTC | CASSLSDGDHYGYTF
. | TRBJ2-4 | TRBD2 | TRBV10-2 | TGCGCCAGCAGTGAGCCCGGGGTGGTAGCGGGAGTACAGGCCAAAAACATTCAGTACTTC | CASSEPGVVAGVQAKNIQYF
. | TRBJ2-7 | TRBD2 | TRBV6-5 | TGTGCCAGCAAACGGGGGGTGGGACCCCAGGCCGAGCAGTACTTC | CASKRGVGPQAEQYF
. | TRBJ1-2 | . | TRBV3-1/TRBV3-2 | TGTGCCAGCAGCCAAGGTTTACAGGGTCCTTATGGCTACACCTTC | CASSQGLQGPYGYTF
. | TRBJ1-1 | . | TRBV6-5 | TGTGCCAGCAGTTACGGGGCCCAGGGGAACACTGAAGCTTTCTTT | CASSYGAQGNTEAFF
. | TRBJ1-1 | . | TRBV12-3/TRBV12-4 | TGTGCCAGCAGTTTCCATGGCCCCACGGGAGCTTTCTTT | CASSFHGPTGAFF
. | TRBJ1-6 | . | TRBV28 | TGTGCCAGCAGCCGCCCAGGGCAGTATAATTCACCCCTCCACTTT | CASSRPGQYNSPLHF
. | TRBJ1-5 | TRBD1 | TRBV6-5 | TGTGCCAGCAGACTACAGGGGTGGGGCAATCAGCCCCAGCATTTT | CASRLQGWGNQPQHF
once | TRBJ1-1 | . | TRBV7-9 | TGTGCCAGCAGCTTAATGAACACTGAAGCTTTCTTT | CASSLMNTEAFF
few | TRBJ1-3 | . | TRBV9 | TGTGCCAGCAGCGTAACGGGGGGTTCTCCCGGCACCATATATTTT | CASSVTGGSPGTIYF
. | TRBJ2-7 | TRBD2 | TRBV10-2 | TGCGCCACCACTGGGGTAGCGGGAGGCGAGCAGTACTTC | CATTGVAGGEQYF
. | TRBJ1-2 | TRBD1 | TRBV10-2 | TGCGCCAGCAGTGAGCCCGACAGGGTGGGCGGCTACACCTTC | CASSEPDRVGGYTF
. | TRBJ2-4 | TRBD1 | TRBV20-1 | TGCAGTGCTAGTCTACAGGGGCTAGCCAAAAACATTCAGTACTTC | CSASLQGLAKNIQYF
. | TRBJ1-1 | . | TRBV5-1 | TGCGCCAGCAGCTTGGAGGGTGGGTTGGCTGAAGCTTTCTTT | CASSLEGGLAEAFF
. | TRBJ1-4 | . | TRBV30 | TGTGCCTGGAGTTTTGGGTCAACTAATGAAAAACTGTTTTTT | CAWSFGSTNEKLFF
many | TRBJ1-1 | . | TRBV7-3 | TGTGCCAGCAGTGAAGGGGGTTATACTGAAGCTTTCTTT | CASSEGGYTEAFF
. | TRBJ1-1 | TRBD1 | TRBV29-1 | TGCAGCGTCGATCACAGGGGGCGCCGGGTAAGCAACACTGAAGCTTTCTTT | CSVDHRGRRVSNTEAFF
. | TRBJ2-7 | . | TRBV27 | TGTGCCAGCAGCCTTTTCCAGGGGACGAGAAACGAGCAGTACTTC | CASSLFQGTRNEQYF
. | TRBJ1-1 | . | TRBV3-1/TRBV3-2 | TGTGCCAGCAAACGTTCGGGTGAAGCTTTCTTT | CASKRSGEAFF
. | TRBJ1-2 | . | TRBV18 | TGTGCCAGCTCACCCCAGACCCATGGAGGGTATGGCTACACCTTC | CASSPQTHGGYGYTF
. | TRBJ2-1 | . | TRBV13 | TGTGCCAGCAGCTCCGGGAAGGCCTGGTACAATGAGCAGTTCTTC | CASSSGKAWYNEQFF
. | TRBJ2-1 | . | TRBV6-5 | TGTGCCAGCAGTTATATGGGAAACAATGAGCAGTTCTTC | CASSYMGNNEQFF
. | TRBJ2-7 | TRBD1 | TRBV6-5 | TGTGCCAGCAGACGCACCGGGACAGGGTCCTACGAGCAGTACTTC | CASRRTGTGSYEQYF
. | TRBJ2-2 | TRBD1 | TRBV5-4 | TGTGCCAGCAGCTTCTCACCGGGACAGGCCGGGGAGCTGTTTTTT | CASSFSPGQAGELFF
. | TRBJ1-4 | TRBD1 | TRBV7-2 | TGTGCCAGCGGCCGGGACAGGGGTGAAAAACTGTTTTTT | CASGRDRGEKLFF
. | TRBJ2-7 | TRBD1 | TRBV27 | TGTGCCAGCAGTAGCCAGGGACAGGGCCACTACGAGCAGTACTTC | CASSSQGQGHYEQYF
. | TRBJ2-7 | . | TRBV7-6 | TGTGCCAGCAGCTTAGGGACGGGCTACGAGCAGTACTTC | CASSLGTGYEQYF
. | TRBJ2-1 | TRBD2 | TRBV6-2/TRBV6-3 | TGTGCCAGCAGTTCCTTTGGAACTAGCGGGAGCTACAATGAGCAGTTCTTC | CASSSFGTSGSYNEQFF